Presented here are 18 T cell receptor beta chains from one specimen sequenced in a study of T-cell memory formation after mild COVID-19. From the 5' RACE reads, TCRdb called clonotypes with MiXCR, one entry per CDR3 protein. This table has 500,000 to 550,000 distinct CDR3 sequences, over 20% appearing once. Sequencing used PBMCs or a T cell subset sorted from them (not recorded which). The receptors here all came from an adult woman who had mild COVID-19 (a few samples of this study predate the infection). Cell type and time point are not known.

This clonotype was recorded at least ten times. The rearrangement links TRBV7-2 to TRBJ2-7; D possibly uses TRBD1 or TRBD2 (5 bases each). Germline values: CDR1 SGHTA, CDR2 FQGNSA. CDR3 length: 13 amino acids. V dropped 5 bases and J dropped 4 bases, with 12 bases sitting between them. CDR3: CASSPGTEYEQYF. CDR3 DNA: TGTGCCAGCAGCCCCGGGACGGAATACGAGCAGTACTTC.

The chain employs TRBV9 and TRBJ2-2; no clear D gene. Deletions cut 0 bases from V and 5 bases from J, with 8 bases between. The CDR3 extends over 14 amino acids. CDR1 and CDR2 from the germline V gene are SGDLS and YYNGEE. This CDR3 is CASSVEGNTGELFF. The DNA of the CDR3 is TGTGCCAGCAGCGTAGAGGGCAATACCGGGGAGCTGTTTTTT.

The rearrangement joins TRBV20-1 to TRBJ2-3; D possibly corresponds to TRBD2 (5 bases). The CDR3 length is 14 residues. Germline V CDR1 and CDR2: DFQATT, SNEGSKA (reference sequence). V dropped 4 bases and J dropped 5 bases, with 16 bases sitting between them. Here the CDR3 reads CSATSEGPGDTQYF. Written as DNA, the CDR3 is TGCAGTGCTACATCCGAGGGCCCAGGAGATACGCAGTATTTT.

This clonotype was seen a handful of times. The chain uses TRBV30 and TRBJ2-1; TRBD1 aligns across 9 bases. The CDR3 has 16 residues. Germline V lookup: CDR1 GTSNPN, CDR2 SVGIG (reference sequence). V lost 8 bases and J lost 4; bases outside the gene matches: 15. In DNA, the CDR3 is TGTGCCGGTTCCGCCTCCGGGACAGGGTCTTACAATGAGCAGTTCTTC. Translating gives CAGSASGTGSYNEQFF.

This clonotype showed up just a few times. The chain joins TRBV13 to TRBJ1-5; maybe TRBD1 (5 bases). Germline CDR1 and CDR2: PRHDT and FYEKMQ (reference sequence). Trimming removed 5 bases at V and 0 bases at J, with 11 bases between. CDR3 length: 15 amino acids. CDR3 DNA: TGTGCCAGCAGCATGGGACTGCATAGCAATCAGCCCCAGCATTTT. Translation gives CASSMGLHSNQPQHF.

The chain combines TRBV5-1 with TRBJ2-1; 9 positions match TRBD2. The CDR3 has 15 residues. Germline assignment: CDR1 SGHRS and CDR2 YFSETQ. Germline trimming cut 4 bases from V and 4 bases from J; bases unmatched to any gene: 6. The CDR3 protein is CASSLLAGDYNEQFF. As DNA, the CDR3 is TGCGCCAGCAGCCTATTAGCGGGGGATTACAATGAGCAGTTCTTC.

The chain is built from TRBV5-1 and TRBJ2-1; 15 nucleotides line up with TRBD2. V lost 4 bases to trimming and J lost 4 bases; unmatched junction nucleotides: 3. The length of the CDR3 is 16 residues. Germline V gene sequence: CDR1 SGHRS, CDR2 YFSETQ. CDR3 coding DNA: TGCGCCAGCAGCAAAGGACTAGCGGGAGGGTACAATGAGCAGTTCTTC. This gives the protein CASSKGLAGGYNEQFF.

V is TRBV15 and J is TRBJ1-5, with D possibly TRBD1 on 5 matching bases. V lost 0 bases and J 4 bases, leaving 7 bases between the germline ends. The CDR3 runs to 14 residues. CDR1 and CDR2 (germline): LNHNV, YYDKDF (reference sequence). The CDR3 DNA reads as TGTGCCACCAGCAGAGACAGGGCTAATCAGCCCCAGCATTTT. Translation: CATSRDRANQPQHF. Looking up the rest from reference TRBV15 and TRBJ1-5 gives the full variable domain: DAMVIQNPRYQVTQFGKPVTLSCSQTLNHNVMYWYQQKSSQAPKLLFHYYDKDFNNEADTPDNFQSRRPNTSFCFLDIRSPGLGDTAMYLCATSRDRANQPQHFGDGTRLSIL.

This clonotype showed up just a few times. The chain combines TRBV2 with TRBJ1-4; tentative D call: TRBD1 (6 bases). Trimming removed 7 bases from V and 11 bases from J, with 20 bases in between. Germline V gives CDR1 SNHLY, CDR2 FYNNEI. The CDR3 has 14 amino acids. As DNA, the CDR3 is TGTGCCAGCAAGGGGGACGGGCCTCAGGTGAAACTGTTTTTT. Translation: CASKGDGPQVKLFF.

This clonotype was seen a few times. The rearrangement joins TRBV4-2 to TRBJ1-2; the match to TRBD1 covers 9 bases. The CDR3 runs to 15 residues. The ends lost 5 bases at V and 3 bases at J; junction bases unmatched: 7. The germline V gene encodes CDR1 LGHNA and CDR2 YNFKEQ. In nucleotides, the CDR3 is TGTGCCAGCAGCTCACGGACAGGGGAAGACTATGGCTACACCTTC. Translated, it gives CASSSRTGEDYGYTF.

There are a few counts of this clonotype. J is TRBJ2-3 and V is TRBV20-1; D is perhaps TRBD1 or TRBD2 (5 bases each). The CDR3 runs 17 residues. Germline CDR1 DFQATT, CDR2 SNEGSKA (reference sequence). V was trimmed by 5 bases and J by 5 bases, leaving 26 bases between them. The CDR3 here is CSARGPVKRQWGDTQYF. The CDR3 bases are TGCAGTGCTCGGGGCCCAGTGAAGCGGCAGTGGGGAGATACGCAGTATTTT.

The V gene is TRBV24-1, the J gene TRBJ2-7; possible D gene TRBD2, 5 bases. V dropped 5 bases and J dropped 3 bases, with 13 bases sitting between them. The germline CDR1 and CDR2 sequences are KGHDR and SFDVKD. CDR3 size: 14 residues. This CDR3 is CATSAGAENYEQYF. The CDR3 DNA follows: TGTGCCACCAGTGCAGGAGCGGAGAACTACGAGCAGTACTTC.

The J gene is TRBJ2-1, the V gene TRBV5-8; 10 nucleotides align to TRBD2. In germline, CDR1 is SGHTS, CDR2 YDEGEE. The CDR3 has 19 amino acids. Trimming took 4 bases from V and 3 from J; bases not matched to a gene: 16. CDR3 DNA sequence: TGTGCCAGCAGCGCCGTGGGATTAGCGGGGGGTCTATACTACAATGAGCAGTTCTTC. This encodes CASSAVGLAGGLYYNEQFF.

This clonotype was seen more than once but under ten times. The rearrangement uses TRBV7-9 and TRBJ2-1, with 12 bases matching TRBD2. The CDR3 length is 15 residues. Per germline, CDR1 SEHNR and CDR2 FQNEAQ (reference sequence). V trimming: 5 bases; J trimming: 6 bases; junction bases outside the gene matches: 5. This CDR3 is CASSPVLAGGNEQFF. The CDR3 coding sequence is TGTGCCAGCAGCCCCGTACTAGCGGGAGGCAATGAGCAGTTCTTC. The whole variable domain, remainder taken from reference TRBV7-9 and TRBJ2-1, is DTGVSQNPRHKITKRGQNVTFRCDPISEHNRLYWYRQTLGQGPEFLTYFQNEAQLEKSRLLSDRFSAERPKGSFSTLEIQRTEQGDSAMYLCASSPVLAGGNEQFFGPGTRLTVL.

This clonotype was seen many times. The gene calls are TRBV5-1 and TRBJ2-2, with TRBD2 matching 8 bases. V dropped 3 bases and J dropped 4; count of bases not matched to a gene: 5. Germline V lookup: CDR1 SGHRS, CDR2 YFSETQ. This CDR3 spans 15 amino acids. The CDR3 region has the DNA TGCGCCAGCAGCTGGGAGCGGGAGAGCACCGGGGAGCTGTTTTTT. Translating gives CASSWERESTGELFF.

The chain has TRBV18 and TRBJ2-3; no definite D call. Germline V lookup: CDR1 KGHSH, CDR2 LQKENI. This CDR3 region has 14 residues. The V gene lost 0 bases and the J gene lost 3 bases, with 7 bases spanning the gap. The CDR3 reads CASSPPTETDTQYF. CDR3 nucleotides: TGTGCCAGCTCACCACCGACTGAAACAGATACGCAGTATTTT.

The chain links TRBV30 to TRBJ2-7, with 8 bases aligning to TRBD1. The trim removed 3 bases at V and 3 bases at J, leaving 13 bases unmatched. The CDR3 consists of 16 residues. CDR1 and CDR2 (germline): GTSNPN, SVGIG (reference sequence). The CDR3 sequence: CAWRGGRQGTYYEQYF. The CDR3 nucleotides are TGTGCCTGGAGGGGTGGGAGACAGGGGACGTACTACGAGCAGTACTTC.

This clonotype was detected only a few times. The V gene is TRBV14, the J gene TRBJ2-1, with 11 bases identical to TRBD2. Germline lookup yields CDR1 SGHDN and CDR2 FVKESK. The V and J ends lost 5 bases and 15 bases, in that order; junction bases with no gene match: 9. This CDR3 is 13 amino acids long. For the CDR3, the DNA is TGTGCCAGCAGCATTAGCGGGAGGGGTGAGTCGTTCTTC. Encoded protein: CASSISGRGESFF.